Below are 14 T cell receptor beta chains sequenced from a single sample in a study of Graves' ophthalmopathy and Graves' hyperthyroidism. Amplified material comprised TCR beta CDR3 regions derived from RNA transcripts. RT-PCR in the first round used HTBI primers; a second-round multiplex PCR followed. Each CDR3 protein gets one entry after TCRdb re-called the multiplex PCR reads with MiXCR. The repertoire has some 210,000 distinct CDR3 sequences, around 28% of them found once; the top ten carry around 10%. The sequenced sample consisted of peripheral blood. The receptors come from a man aged 45-60 years with Graves' ophthalmopathy.

This clonotype showed up many times. The rearrangement uses TRBV6-2 or TRBV6-3 and TRBJ1-1; D perhaps matches TRBD1 (6 bases). Per germline, CDR1 MNHEY and CDR2 SVGEGT. Trimming pared 6 bases from V and 4 bases from J, leaving 9 bases between. The CDR3 totals 12 residues. CDR3 sequence (DNA): TGTGCCAGCAGGGCAGGGGCCACTGAAGCTTTCTTT. Amino acids: CASRAGATEAFF.

This clonotype was found many times. The rearrangement links TRBV6-1 to TRBJ2-7, with D perhaps matching TRBD1 (5 bases). V lost 8 bases and J lost 6, with 8 bases in between. Germline CDR1 is MNHNS and CDR2 is SASEGT. This CDR3 region has 10 residues. CDR3 residues: CASGAPEQYF. CDR3 in DNA: TGTGCCAGCGGGGCGCCCGAGCAGTACTTC.

The table lists this clonotype with many counts. CDR3 in amino acids: CSARAGTSAIPYEQYF. The CDR3 DNA sequence: TGCAGTGCTAGGGCCGGGACTAGTGCGATACCCTACGAGCAGTACTTC. V usage is TRBV20-1 and J usage is TRBJ2-7; 8 bases map to TRBD2. The J segment lost 2 bases and the V segment lost 3 bases, leaving 12 bases of the junction unmatched. Germline V gives CDR1 DFQATT, CDR2 SNEGSKA (reference sequence). This CDR3 comprises 16 residues.

At least ten counts were recorded for this clonotype. V gene TRBV5-6 combines with J gene TRBJ2-4; D is perhaps TRBD1 or TRBD2 (5 bases each). The CDR3 contains 17 residues. CDR1 and CDR2 from the germline V gene are SGHDT and YYEEEE. V was clipped by 1 base and J by 1 base, with 15 bases between them. The chain's CDR3 is CASSLIGTVGAKNIQYF. The CDR3 region has the DNA TGTGCCAGCAGCTTGATAGGGACGGTGGGTGCCAAAAACATTCAGTACTTC.

This clonotype was seen many times. The V gene is TRBV6-1, the J gene TRBJ2-7; TRBD2 is a possible D gene (5 bases). Germline V CDR1 and CDR2: MNHNS, SASEGT. The CDR3 totals 12 residues. Trimming took 11 bases from V and 5 from J, leaving 16 bases between them. CDR3 sequence (DNA): TGTGCCGGAGGACTCCTGATCCACGAGCAGTACTTC. It encodes CAGGLLIHEQYF.

The chain recombines TRBV7-8 with TRBJ1-1; no clear D gene. Trimming took off 5 bases at V and 4 bases at J, with 8 bases between the two ends. The CDR3 has 12 residues. The germline gives CDR1 SGHVS, CDR2 FQNEAQ. Here the CDR3 DNA reads TGTGCCAGCAGCCCCGAGGGCACTGAAGCTTTCTTT. Translation gives CASSPEGTEAFF.

There are many counts of this clonotype. The V and J genes are TRBV19 and TRBJ2-7; D might be TRBD1 or TRBD2, each matching 5 bases. V lost 1 base to trimming and J lost 4 bases, with 14 bases between them. Germline CDR1 reads LNHDA; CDR2 reads SQIVND (reference sequence). CDR3 size: 15 residues. In DNA, the CDR3 is TGTGCCAGTAGTATAGGTCACGGGACCTTGTACGAGCAGTACTTC. It translates to CASSIGHGTLYEQYF.

Many counts were recorded for this clonotype. V and J are TRBV20-1 and TRBJ1-6; D is perhaps TRBD1 (6 bases). Germline V gives CDR1 DFQATT, CDR2 SNEGSKA (reference sequence). The CDR3 is 12 residues long. V lost 3 bases and J lost 8, with 8 bases in between. The CDR3 region has the DNA TGCAGTGCTAGTTCAGGGGATTCACCCCTCCACTTT. Its translation is CSASSGDSPLHF.

This chain joins TRBV6-1 and TRBJ1-2; D is undetermined. Germline V gives CDR1 MNHNS, CDR2 SASEGT. V gave up 9 bases and J gave up 0 bases, with 8 bases separating them. The CDR3 is 12 residues long. The CDR3 loop is CASARANYGYTF. CDR3 DNA sequence: TGTGCCAGTGCTAGGGCTAACTATGGCTACACCTTC.

The chain employs TRBV15 and TRBJ2-7; 8 nucleotides align to TRBD2. The CDR3 totals 16 residues. Per the germline V gene, CDR1 is LNHNV and CDR2 is YYDKDF (reference sequence). The V segment lost 0 bases and the J segment 5 bases; nucleotides outside the gene matches: 9. The CDR3, as DNA: TGTGCCACCAGCAGAGAGTCGGGGGGGAATAAGGACGAGCAGTACTTC. Encoded protein: CATSRESGGNKDEQYF.

This clonotype was detected a few times. In nucleotides, the CDR3 is TGTGCCAGCGGACTCCTCACCGGGGAGCTGTTTTTT. Translation gives CASGLLTGELFF. V usage is TRBV6-2 or TRBV6-3 and J usage is TRBJ2-2; the D gene is possibly TRBD2 (5 bases). The V and J ends lost 8 bases and 4 bases respectively, with 8 bases between them. The CDR3 is 12 amino acids. Germline CDR1 is MNHEY and CDR2 is SVGEGT.

The sample holds many counts of this clonotype. V usage is TRBV19 and J usage is TRBJ2-7; 9 nucleotides line up with TRBD1. Germline V gives CDR1 LNHDA, CDR2 SQIVND (reference sequence). V lost 5 bases to trimming and J lost 2 bases; unmatched junction nucleotides: 7. The CDR3 runs to 15 residues. This CDR3 is CASSSQDRGAYEQYF. CDR3 nucleotides: TGTGCCAGTAGTTCCCAGGACAGGGGAGCCTACGAGCAGTACTTC.

V is TRBV28 and J is TRBJ2-5, with D unclear. Germline V gene data show CDR1 as MDHEN and CDR2 as SYDVKM. CDR3 length: 12 residues. The V end lost 5 bases, the J end lost 8 bases, and 12 bases lay between the germline ends. CDR3 region: CASSPGRSTQYF. The DNA for the CDR3 is TGTGCCAGCAGTCCCGGCCGGTCCACCCAGTACTTC.

Many counts were recorded for this clonotype. This chain connects TRBV6-6 to TRBJ1-6; TRBD1 matches 7 bases. Germline V lookup: CDR1 MNHNY, CDR2 SVGAGI (reference sequence). CDR3 length: 16 residues. Germline trimming cut 0 bases from V and 10 bases from J; bases unmatched to any gene: 9. Here the CDR3 DNA reads TGTGCCAGCAGTTACTCGATACAGGGGCAGTTCTCACCCCTCCACTTT. Its protein is CASSYSIQGQFSPLHF.